This T cell receptor beta chain was obtained from a study of T cells in tumors after PD-1 blockade. Study-wide background: During anti-PD-1 treatment, some patients continued daily vismodegib 150 mg. Mean per blood sample: about 100,000 templates (roughly 22,000-270,000), about 40,000 unique clonotypes.

Germline loops: CDR1 SEHNR, CDR2 FQNEAQ (reference sequence). V was shortened by 0 bases and J by 3 bases, with 3 bases between the two germline ends. The length of the CDR3 is 13 residues. Genomic DNA template from tumor biopsies or peripheral blood, 616 ng to 6,004 ng input. Repertoires were generated with immunoSEQ multiplex PCR, while TCRdb's copy carries only in-frame clones and drops some. The table has tens of thousands of clones, under 85% seen once. Sequencing used PBMCs, obtained before anti-PD-1 therapy. This TCR was sampled from a human donor with advanced basal cell or squamous cell carcinoma (not recorded which). The V and J genes are TRBV7-9 and TRBJ1-3; D unclear. Here the CDR3 reads CASSLADGNTIYF. CDR3 nucleotide sequence: TGTGCCAGCAGCTTAGCGGATGGAAACACCATATATTTT.